One and the same sample provided the 21 T cell receptor beta chains below, sequenced in a study of post-analysis software for immune sequencing data. Study findings and constraints: Compared with controls, patients had more of five TRBV segments, including TRBV5-6, TRBV5-1 and TRBV20-1.

No antigen is known for these receptors. Unique molecular identifiers were carried by the TCR beta cDNA libraries. MiXCR was run by TCRdb on the PCR reads, yielding one entry per CDR3 protein. The sample shows 700,000 to 900,000 distinct CDR3 sequences, about 45% of them seen only once. Material for sequencing was blood. The receptors were gathered from a girl aged 5 to 17 with multiple sclerosis.

The CDR3 DNA reads as TGTGCCAGCAGTTTAACAGGAGCGGGGCCACCCCTCCACTTT. It codes for CASSLTGAGPPLHF. The chain links TRBV12-3 or TRBV12-4 to TRBJ1-6; D is perhaps TRBD1 (5 bases). This CDR3 has 14 residues. V lost 2 bases and J lost 11, with 13 bases in between.

In this sample, this clonotype turned up once. This sequence joins TRBV7-8 and TRBJ2-2; D is possibly TRBD2 (6 bases). Trimming took off 5 bases at V and 4 bases at J, with 11 bases between the two ends. This CDR3 has 14 residues. Germline CDR1 reads SGHVS; CDR2 reads FQNEAQ. The CDR3 nucleotides are TGTGCCAGCAGCGGGACTGGGATCACCGGGGAGCTGTTTTTT. It yields the protein CASSGTGITGELFF. Combining the CDR3 with reference TRBV7-8 and TRBJ2-2 gives the whole variable domain GAGVSQSPRYKVAKRGQDVALRCDPISGHVSLFWYQQALGQGPEFLTYFQNEAQLDKSGLPSDRFFAERPEGSVSTLKIQRTQQEDSAVYLCASSGTGITGELFFGEGSRLTVL.

The chain combines TRBV6-5 with TRBJ2-7; 9 positions agree with TRBD1. The CDR3 has 13 amino acids. Germline assignment: CDR1 MNHEY and CDR2 SVGAGI. V lost 5 bases and J lost 5; bases outside the gene matches: 4. CDR3 loop: CASSLQGADEQYF. CDR3 sequence (DNA): TGTGCCAGCAGTCTACAGGGGGCGGACGAGCAGTACTTC.

The chain uses TRBV7-2 and TRBJ2-7, with D perhaps assigned TRBD1 or TRBD2 (5 bases each). CDR1 is SGHTA, CDR2 FQGNSA, per germline. V lost 4 bases and J lost 2, with 12 bases in between. The CDR3 consists of 14 residues. CDR3 amino acids: CASSSRDHPYEQYF. CDR3 DNA sequence: TGTGCCAGCAGCTCCCGGGACCACCCCTACGAGCAGTACTTC.

In DNA form, the CDR3 reads TGTGCCAGCAGTCCCCCAACTAGCGCCGGGGGTGAGCAGTTCTTC. It translates to CASSPPTSAGGEQFF. V gene TRBV12-3 or TRBV12-4 combines with J gene TRBJ2-1, with TRBD2 matching 7 bases. The length of the CDR3 is 15 residues. V dropped 5 bases and J dropped 9; count of bases not matched to a gene: 13.

This clonotype has just a few counts. The genes are TRBV29-1 and TRBJ2-3, with 13 bases that match TRBD2. The CDR3 contains 15 residues. Germline CDR1 is SQVTM and CDR2 is ANQGSEA. V shed 7 bases and J 3 bases; nucleotides not matched to a gene: 7. CDR3 in DNA: TGCAGCGCCCCCAGGGGACTAGCGGGGACAGATACGCAGTATTTT. Its translation is CSAPRGLAGTDTQYF.

The chain couples TRBV20-1 to TRBJ2-5, with TRBD2 matching over 10 bases. CDR1 is DFQATT and CDR2 is SNEGSKA in the germline V gene (reference sequence). This CDR3 has 16 residues. The junction had 9 bases not matched to a gene; V was cut back by 5 bases and J by 0 bases. The CDR3 region is CSASGLAPRYQETQYF. The DNA of the CDR3 is TGCAGTGCTTCGGGACTAGCGCCAAGGTACCAAGAGACCCAGTACTTC.

The chain joins TRBV7-2 to TRBJ2-7, with 10 positions matching TRBD2. Germline CDR1 is SGHTA and CDR2 is FQGNSA. V lost 5 bases and J lost 2; bases outside the gene matches: 6. The CDR3 has 15 amino acids. The CDR3 region has the DNA TGTGCCAGCAGCCCGAGCCTAGCGGGAGCCTACGAGCAGTACTTC. This encodes CASSPSLAGAYEQYF.

This clonotype was seen more than once but under ten times. The chain employs TRBV10-3 and TRBJ1-2, with 11 bases that match TRBD1. Germline V lookup: CDR1 ENHRY, CDR2 SYGVKD. Trimming at V came to 4 bases and at J to 0 bases, leaving 4 bases not matched to a gene. CDR3 length: 16 residues. CDR3 coding DNA: TGTGCCATCAGTGGGGACAGGGGGGGAGCTAACTATGGCTACACCTTC. Translated: CAISGDRGGANYGYTF.

This clonotype was counted between two and nine times. The V and J genes are TRBV6-1 and TRBJ1-6; TRBD1 matches 9 bases. The CDR3 covers 14 residues. J gave up 9 bases and V 5 bases, and 5 bases lay outside the gene matches. Germline CDR1 reads MNHNS; CDR2 reads SASEGT. The CDR3 nucleotides are TGTGCCAGCAGTCGACAGGGGGAAGGTTCACCCCTCCACTTT. This encodes CASSRQGEGSPLHF.

The CDR3 reads CASRPDRATGEQYF. The CDR3 DNA reads TGTGCCAGCAGACCCGACAGGGCTACGGGCGAGCAGTACTTC. The V and J genes are TRBV6-4 and TRBJ2-7; TRBD1 agrees at 7 bases. Germline CDR1 is MRHNA and CDR2 is SNTAGT. V was pared by 6 bases and J by 6 bases, with 11 bases of the junction left unmatched. The CDR3 runs 14 residues.

This chain joins TRBV6-5 and TRBJ1-4; a weak D match, TRBD1 (5 bases). The CDR3 is 14 amino acids. V shed 2 bases and J shed 8 bases, with 12 bases lying between them. Germline loops: CDR1 MNHEY, CDR2 SVGAGI. CDR3 sequence (DNA): TGTGCCAGCAGTTACGGGGGACGTAGCGAAAAACTGTTTTTT. Amino acid sequence: CASSYGGRSEKLFF.

This rearrangement joins TRBV6-5 to TRBJ2-6; D possibly corresponds to TRBD1 (6 bases). This CDR3 comprises 14 residues. Germline loops: CDR1 MNHEY, CDR2 SVGAGI. The germline V and J ends were trimmed by 7 bases and 5 bases, with 12 bases remaining between them. The DNA for the CDR3 is TGTGCCAGCACCTGGGACAACCGGGCCAACGTCCTGACTTTC. Residues: CASTWDNRANVLTF.

The V call is TRBV7-9, the J call TRBJ1-5, with 9 bases identical to TRBD1. CDR1 is SEHNR, CDR2 FQNEAQ, per germline (reference sequence). V lost 5 bases to trimming and J lost 0 bases; unmatched junction nucleotides: 2. The CDR3 contains 15 residues. In DNA form, the CDR3 reads TGTGCCAGCAGCGCGGGACAGGGTAGCAATCAGCCCCAGCATTTT. This encodes CASSAGQGSNQPQHF.

Points on this clonotype: The junction differs from germline at one of its ends, possibly a read error. The genes are TRBV7-9 and TRBJ2-7, with 10 bases identical to TRBD2. CDR1 is SEHNR, CDR2 FQNEAQ, per germline (reference sequence). The CDR3 totals 14 residues. The CDR3 loop is CASSLAGVGLEQYF. DNA for the CDR3: TGTGCCAGCAGCCTAGCGGGAGTTGGCCTCGAGCAGTACTTC.

This rearrangement joins TRBV4-2 to TRBJ1-2; perhaps TRBD1 as D (6 bases). Germline CDR1 and CDR2: LGHNA and YNFKEQ. The V end lost 2 bases, the J end lost 2 bases, and 9 bases lay between the germline ends. The CDR3 runs to 14 residues. The CDR3 spells CASSQTGSNYGYTF. In DNA form, the CDR3 reads TGTGCCAGCAGCCAAACAGGGTCAAACTATGGCTACACCTTC.

The chain has TRBV20-1 and TRBJ2-7; D might be TRBD2 (5 bases). Germline assignment: CDR1 DFQATT and CDR2 SNEGSKA (reference sequence). The V end was cut by 4 bases, the J end by 7 bases, with 23 bases between. CDR3 length equals 15 residues. This CDR3 is CSAISSGGSTNEQYF. The CDR3 DNA sequence: TGCAGTGCTATCTCCTCCGGCGGGTCCACCAATGAGCAGTACTTC.

CDR3 sequence (DNA): TGCAGTGCTAGAACCCCGGGACTAGCGGAATACAATGAGCAGTTCTTC. It yields the protein CSARTPGLAEYNEQFF. The chain uses TRBV20-1 and TRBJ2-1, with 11 nucleotides matching TRBD2. The CDR3 covers 16 residues. Losses at the gene ends were 2 bases for V and 4 bases for J; bases not matched to a gene: 7. Looked up from germline, CDR1 is DFQATT and CDR2 is SNEGSKA (reference sequence).

The chain is built from TRBV20-1 and TRBJ1-6; the match to TRBD1 covers 8 bases. V trimming: 6 bases; J trimming: 8 bases; junction bases outside the gene matches: 9. Per germline, CDR1 DFQATT and CDR2 SNEGSKA (reference sequence). The CDR3 sequence is 14 residues long. In nucleotides, the CDR3 is TGCAGTGCCAGGGGGGGACAGGACGATTCACCCCTCCACTTT. Translated, it gives CSARGGQDDSPLHF.

The CDR3 DNA follows: TGCGCCAGCAGCGAGGGGACTAGCGGGAGGTACGAGCAGTACTTC. This sequence encodes CASSEGTSGRYEQYF. J is TRBJ2-7 and V is TRBV5-1; 15 nucleotides align to TRBD2. Trimming at V came to 4 bases and at J to 4 bases, leaving 3 bases not matched to a gene. Germline V lookup: CDR1 SGHRS, CDR2 YFSETQ. This CDR3 is built from 15 residues. The full variable domain, its missing parts supplied by reference TRBV5-1 and TRBJ2-7, is KAGVTQTPRYLIKTRGQQVTLSCSPISGHRSVSWYQQTPGQGLQFLFEYFSETQRNKGNFPGRFSGRQFSNSRSEMNVSTLELGDSALYLCASSEGTSGRYEQYFGPGTRLTVT.

The V gene is TRBV24-1, the J gene TRBJ2-3; TRBD1 agrees at 7 bases. The CDR3 runs 13 residues. Germline V CDR1 and CDR2: KGHDR, SFDVKD. J gave up 10 bases and V 3 bases, and 6 bases lay outside the gene matches. CDR3 residues: CATSDPDRPAQYF. Written as DNA, the CDR3 is TGTGCCACCAGTGATCCGGACAGGCCAGCGCAGTATTTT.